What follows are 31 T cell receptor beta chains derived from one specimen sequenced in a study of T cell responses to AZD1222 COVID-19 vaccine. Profiling relied on immunoSEQ multiplex PCR, and the TCRdb table lists in-frame clones only, not all of them. The table lists roughly 100,000 clones, 88% of them singletons. Specimen: peripheral blood, collected on day 0 of AZD1222 vaccination. These receptors all come from an adult in good health.

The chain links TRBV5-1 to TRBJ2-1; 13 bases match TRBD2. This CDR3 has 16 residues. The junction had 9 bases not matched to a gene; V was cut back by 4 bases and J by 8 bases. The germline V gene encodes CDR1 SGHRS and CDR2 YFSETQ. The CDR3 region has the DNA TGCGCCAGCAGCCTCGGGACTAGCGGGAAGATAGATGAGCAGTTCTTC. Residues: CASSLGTSGKIDEQFF.

The rearrangement joins TRBV11-2 to TRBJ2-7; 10 bases agree with TRBD2. The CDR3 has 19 residues. Germline V CDR1 and CDR2: SGHAT, FQNNGV. Trimming took 0 bases from V and 6 from J; bases not matched to a gene: 17. The CDR3 protein is CASSLDSLRGLAGACEQYF. In DNA, the CDR3 is TGTGCCAGCAGCTTAGACTCTCTCCGGGGGCTAGCGGGAGCCTGCGAGCAGTACTTC.

The gene calls are TRBV28 and TRBJ1-5, with D unclear. From germline, CDR1 is MDHEN and CDR2 SYDVKM. CDR3 size: 12 residues. Trimming left V 6 bases short and J 4 bases short, with 7 bases between. This CDR3 is CASRTPNQPQHF. CDR3 DNA sequence: TGTGCCAGCAGGACACCGAATCAGCCCCAGCATTTT.

The J gene is TRBJ2-3, the V gene TRBV19; TRBD2 aligns across 13 bases. The CDR3 is 15 amino acids. Germline-derived CDR1 and CDR2 are LNHDA and SQIVND (reference sequence). The V and J ends lost 4 bases and 7 bases, in that order; junction bases with no gene match: 5. The CDR3 DNA reads as TGTGCCAGTAGTAAAGGACTAGCGGGAGACAATACGCAGTATTTT. This translates into CASSKGLAGDNTQYF.

J is TRBJ1-2 and V is TRBV30; 8 bases fit TRBD1. The V gene's germline CDR1 is GTSNPN and CDR2 SVGIG (reference sequence). The junction had 15 bases not matched to a gene; V was cut back by 2 bases and J by 4 bases. The length of the CDR3 is 17 residues. CDR3 sequence: CAWSPGQGSPRGYGYTF. For the CDR3, the DNA is TGTGCCTGGAGTCCAGGACAGGGCTCCCCTCGGGGCTATGGCTACACCTTC. Based on the CDR3 plus reference TRBV30 and TRBJ1-2, the full variable domain is SQTIHQWPATLVQPVGSPLSLECTVEGTSNPNLYWYRQAAGRGLQLLFYSVGIGQISSEVPQNLSASRPQDRQFILSSKKLLLSDSGFYLCAWSPGQGSPRGYGYTFGSGTRLTVV.

The rearrangement uses TRBV3-1 (or the pseudogene TRBV3-2) and TRBJ2-1, with D hard to call. The CDR3 length is 14 residues. From germline, CDR1 is LGHDT and CDR2 YNNKEL (reference sequence). Trimming stripped 6 bases from V and 0 bases from J, with 9 bases between. The chain's CDR3 is CASSGFSSYNEQFF. Written as DNA, the CDR3 is TGTGCCAGCAGTGGTTTTAGCTCCTACAATGAGCAGTTCTTC.

CDR3 loop: CASSPLTSGRLETQYF. CDR3 coding DNA: TGCGCCAGCAGCCCTCTGACTAGCGGGAGACTAGAGACCCAGTACTTC. The chain carries TRBV5-1 and TRBJ2-5; 12 bases agree with TRBD2. Germline V CDR1 and CDR2: SGHRS, YFSETQ. This CDR3 is built from 16 residues. The V segment lost 4 bases and the J segment 4 bases; nucleotides outside the gene matches: 8.

V usage is TRBV5-1 and J usage is TRBJ1-3; 8 bases align to TRBD1. V lost 4 bases and J lost 3; bases outside the gene matches: 6. Per germline, CDR1 SGHRS and CDR2 YFSETQ. This CDR3 has 15 amino acids. The CDR3 here is CASSERTGFGNTIYF. CDR3 coding DNA: TGCGCCAGCAGCGAGAGGACAGGGTTTGGAAACACCATATATTTT.

The chain employs TRBV29-1 and TRBJ2-3; D remains ambiguous. The CDR3 runs to 10 residues. Germline V CDR1 and CDR2: SQVTM, ANQGSEA. Trimming pared 7 bases from V and 6 bases from J, leaving 8 bases between. CDR3 bases: TGCAGCGGCGGATGGGATACGCAGTATTTT. Encoded protein: CSGGWDTQYF.

This clone showed up just once. The chain is built from TRBV11-2 and TRBJ1-5, with D unclear. The CDR3 extends over 13 amino acids. Germline-derived CDR1 and CDR2 are SGHAT and FQNNGV. With 1 base removed from V and 6 bases from J, the gap between germline ends came to 7 bases. The CDR3 reads CASSLARGQPQHF. The CDR3 bases are TGTGCCAGCAGCTTAGCCCGGGGTCAGCCCCAGCATTTT.

The CDR3 region is CASSLGHSQHF. For the CDR3, the DNA is TGTGCCAGCAGTTTAGGACACTCCCAGCATTTT. The chain has TRBV12-3 or TRBV12-4 and TRBJ1-5; D not resolved. This CDR3 is built from 11 residues. Trimming took 1 base from V and 11 from J, leaving 6 bases between them.

The rearrangement links TRBV4-2 to TRBJ2-3, with D maybe TRBD2 (6 bases). V lost 0 bases and J 5 bases, leaving 18 bases between the germline ends. The CDR3 covers 17 residues. CDR1 and CDR2 (germline): LGHNA, YNFKEQ. CDR3 DNA sequence: TGTGCCAGCAGCCAAGAGGGGCGACTAGGAGGCTTAGATACGCAGTATTTT. Residues: CASSQEGRLGGLDTQYF.

The gene calls are TRBV2 and TRBJ1-1, with D uncertain. Germline loops: CDR1 SNHLY, CDR2 FYNNEI. The CDR3 spans 15 residues. Trimming removed 8 bases from V and 0 bases from J, with 16 bases in between. CDR3 loop: CASPKARSMNTEAFF. The DNA for the CDR3 is TGTGCCAGCCCAAAAGCACGGAGTATGAACACTGAAGCTTTCTTT.

V and J are TRBV5-1 and TRBJ1-2, with D unresolved. Germline V lookup: CDR1 SGHRS, CDR2 YFSETQ. This CDR3 contains 14 residues. V gave up 3 bases and J gave up 2 bases, with 11 bases separating them. Here the CDR3 DNA reads TGCGCCAGCAGCTCAAGGACTGAGAACTATGGCTACACCTTC. This sequence encodes CASSSRTENYGYTF.

CDR3 sequence: CASSTGTLGYEQYF. Written as DNA, the CDR3 is TGTGCCAGCAGCACCGGGACTCTTGGATACGAGCAGTACTTC. The chain joins TRBV7-2 to TRBJ2-7; TRBD2 is a possible D gene (6 bases). V was shortened by 5 bases and J by 4 bases, with 15 bases between the two germline ends. Germline values: CDR1 SGHTA, CDR2 FQGNSA. CDR3 length: 14 amino acids.

This chain connects TRBV7-6 to TRBJ1-5; 8 bases match TRBD1. The V gene end was trimmed by 2 bases and the J gene end by 4 bases; junction bases not matched to a gene: 1. The CDR3 totals 14 residues. Germline CDR1 reads SGHVS; CDR2 reads FNYEAQ. In DNA, the CDR3 is TGTGCCAGCAGCTTACGACAGGGGAATCAGCCCCAGCATTTT. As protein: CASSLRQGNQPQHF.

The chain recombines TRBV5-1 with TRBJ1-2; 7 nucleotides match TRBD1. The CDR3 length is 16 residues. Germline loops: CDR1 SGHRS, CDR2 YFSETQ. Losses at the gene ends were 4 bases for V and 5 bases for J; bases not matched to a gene: 14. The CDR3 DNA reads as TGCGCCAGCAGCCTATTAGCCCCCGGGACAGATTATGGCTACACCTTC. Translating it yields CASSLLAPGTDYGYTF.

This sequence joins TRBV2 and TRBJ2-5; D possibly uses TRBD1 or TRBD2 (6 bases each). Looked up from germline, CDR1 is SNHLY and CDR2 is FYNNEI. The CDR3 is 13 amino acids. Trimming shortened V by 8 bases and J by 4 bases, and 14 bases separated the two germline ends. DNA of the CDR3: TGTGCCAGCGATCGGGGGCCGGGAGAGACCCAGTACTTC. Its protein is CASDRGPGETQYF.

The gene calls are TRBV3-1 (or the pseudogene TRBV3-2) and TRBJ1-2, with no clear D. This CDR3 has 13 amino acids. V dropped 1 base and J dropped 2 bases, with 5 bases sitting between them. CDR1 and CDR2 (germline): LGHDT, YNNKEL (reference sequence). The CDR3 protein is CASSQVANYGYTF. Here the CDR3 DNA reads TGTGCCAGCAGCCAAGTCGCCAACTATGGCTACACCTTC.

The chain has TRBV7-9 and TRBJ2-1; no definite D call. Germline V gene data show CDR1 as SEHNR and CDR2 as FQNEAQ (reference sequence). The CDR3 is 14 amino acids. Between the trimmed V and J ends, which lost 6 bases and 3 bases, there was a span of 12 bases. The CDR3 sequence is CASSPQQFYNEQFF. The DNA for the CDR3 is TGTGCCAGCAGTCCCCAACAGTTCTACAATGAGCAGTTCTTC.

The gene calls are TRBV4-1 and TRBJ2-7, with 15 positions matching TRBD2. Germline V gene lookup returns CDR1 MGHRA and CDR2 YSYEKL. J lost 6 bases, V lost 1 base, and 7 bases had no gene match. The CDR3 runs to 17 residues. CDR3 residues: CASSQVGLAGGAGEQYF. As DNA, the CDR3 is TGCGCCAGCAGCCAAGTAGGACTAGCGGGAGGGGCAGGCGAGCAGTACTTC.

J is TRBJ2-2 and V is TRBV27; TRBD2 is a possible D gene (6 bases). Germline loops: CDR1 MNHEY, CDR2 SMNVEV (reference sequence). This CDR3 spans 15 amino acids. V was pared by 6 bases and J by 3 bases, with 14 bases between. The CDR3 loop is CASSAAWGDTGELFF. The CDR3 coding sequence is TGTGCCAGCAGCGCTGCTTGGGGGGACACCGGGGAGCTGTTTTTT.

The chain is built from TRBV18 and TRBJ2-7; the D gene is possibly TRBD2 (5 bases). This CDR3 has 16 residues. The germline V gene encodes CDR1 KGHSH and CDR2 LQKENI. The germline V and J ends were trimmed by 3 bases and 2 bases, with 17 bases remaining between them. The CDR3 spells CASSPENGRETYEQYF. Here the CDR3 DNA reads TGTGCCAGCTCACCGGAGAATGGGAGAGAGACCTACGAGCAGTACTTC. The full variable domain, rest sourced from reference TRBV18 and TRBJ2-7, is NAGVMQNPRHLVRRRGQEARLRCSPMKGHSHVYWYRQLPEEGLKFMVYLQKENIIDESGMPKERFSAEFPKEGPSILRIQQVVRGDSAAYFCASSPENGRETYEQYFGPGTRLTVT.

The chain links TRBV24-1 to TRBJ2-7; the match to TRBD2 covers 7 bases. This CDR3 has 16 amino acids. V lost 0 bases, J lost 2 bases, and 6 bases stayed unmatched. CDR1 is KGHDR, CDR2 SFDVKD, per germline. CDR3 region: CATSDLPGLVAYEQYF. The CDR3 coding sequence is TGTGCCACCAGTGATTTGCCTGGACTAGTGGCCTACGAGCAGTACTTC.

The chain employs TRBV4-2 and TRBJ2-1; D assignment may be TRBD1 or TRBD2 (6 bases each). Trimming stripped 1 base from V and 5 bases from J, with 21 bases between. Germline V CDR1 and CDR2: LGHNA, YNFKEQ. CDR3 length equals 18 residues. The DNA for the CDR3 is TGTGCCAGCAGCCAAGCCCCGGGGGCTAGGATCAGGGACAATGAGCAGTTCTTC. Protein: CASSQAPGARIRDNEQFF.

V and J are TRBV30 and TRBJ2-2; 9 bases are a match to TRBD2. The CDR3 covers 14 residues. After removal of 4 bases from V and 5 bases from J, the junction contained 5 bases not matched to a gene. CDR1 is GTSNPN, CDR2 SVGIG, per germline (reference sequence). The chain's CDR3 is CAWNRLAGTGELFF. In nucleotides, the CDR3 is TGTGCCTGGAACAGGCTAGCGGGAACCGGGGAGCTGTTTTTT.

This clone has just one count. V is TRBV10-3 and J is TRBJ1-1; tentatively, D is TRBD1 (5 bases). The CDR3 loop spans 16 amino acids. Trimming pared 4 bases from V and 3 bases from J, leaving 18 bases between. Germline assignment: CDR1 ENHRY and CDR2 SYGVKD. The CDR3 reads CAISAGLSTGDTEAFF. CDR3 coding DNA: TGTGCCATCAGTGCGGGACTTTCCACCGGGGACACTGAAGCTTTCTTT.

The rearrangement links TRBV4-2 to TRBJ2-3; no definite D call. The CDR3 consists of 13 residues. Looked up from germline, CDR1 is LGHNA and CDR2 is YNFKEQ. V lost 4 bases to trimming and J lost 6 bases, with 11 bases between them. The CDR3 region is CASSLLKVDTQYF. CDR3 coding DNA: TGTGCCAGCAGCCTCCTAAAGGTGGATACGCAGTATTTT.

This rearrangement joins TRBV6-6 to TRBJ1-4; D possibly corresponds to TRBD1 (5 bases). The CDR3 is made up of 13 amino acids. CDR1 is MNHNY and CDR2 is SVGAGI in the germline V gene (reference sequence). The V gene lost 9 bases and the J gene lost 5 bases, with 13 bases spanning the gap. The CDR3 DNA sequence: TGTGCCAGTTCAGGGAAAAGAAATGAAAAACTGTTTTTT. Translated, it gives CASSGKRNEKLFF.

The chain is built from TRBV6-5 and TRBJ1-3; 8 nucleotides agree with TRBD1. Trimming cost V 4 bases and J 8 bases; bases outside gene matches: 7. CDR1 and CDR2 from the germline V gene are MNHEY and SVGAGI. The CDR3 has 14 amino acids. CDR3 DNA: TGTGCCAGCAGTTCTCAGGGGGCGTGGGACACCATATATTTT. Translation gives CASSSQGAWDTIYF.

This chain uses TRBV19 with TRBJ2-3; 10 bases match TRBD2. CDR1 is LNHDA, CDR2 SQIVND, per germline (reference sequence). V was pared by 4 bases and J by 4 bases, with 5 bases of the junction left unmatched. This CDR3 spans 15 amino acids. The CDR3 DNA reads as TGTGCCAGTAGTACCCTAGCGGGAGTTGCAGATACGCAGTATTTT. Amino acid sequence: CASSTLAGVADTQYF.